This T cell receptor beta chain was profiled in a study of blood T cell repertoires in COVID-19. Study-wide context: Acute and convalescent COVID-19 samples came from the United States, Italy and Spain. PBMCs, B-cell-depleted T cells, or T cells provided the cDNA or gDNA that made up the material.

CDR3 size: 17 residues. The V and J ends lost 2 bases and 3 bases respectively, with 14 bases between them. Germline V gene data show CDR1 as KGHSH and CDR2 as LQKENI. This clone was detected only once. Authors' data handling: Amplified reference gene primers provided the basis for estimating nucleated cell counts. TCRdb's copy holds only in-frame clones and misses some; the assay was immunoSEQ multiplex PCR. The V and J calls and clone size are taken from that table; D and trimming were inferred from the DNA. Of tens of thousands of clones listed, 75% to 95% were seen once; the top ten hold roughly 6.2%.

The receptor was isolated from a man between 35 and 55 years old with acute or convalescent COVID-19. Source material: peripheral blood. This rearrangement joins TRBV18 to TRBJ2-6; the D gene is possibly TRBD1 (6 bases). The CDR3 coding sequence is TGTGCCAGCTCACCAGTGGGGGCCCCGCGTGGGGCCAACGTCCTGACTTTC. Protein sequence: CASSPVGAPRGANVLTF. Based on the CDR3 plus reference TRBV18 and TRBJ2-6, the full variable domain is NAGVMQNPRHLVRRRGQEARLRCSPMKGHSHVYWYRQLPEEGLKFMVYLQKENIIDESGMPKERFSAEFPKEGPSILRIQQVVRGDSAAYFCASSPVGAPRGANVLTFGAGSRLTVL.